The 26 T cell receptor beta chains in this list originate from one sample, sequenced in a study of blood T cell repertoires in COVID-19. Clones were read by immunoSEQ multiplex PCR, and TCRdb kept only the in-frame ones, dropping some. The sample contains around 100,000 clones, roughly 85% of which appear only once. The sample consisted of peripheral blood. The receptors stem from a human donor in a cohort sampled during active COVID-19.

The chain combines TRBV19 with TRBJ1-6; D is unresolved. This CDR3 contains 16 residues. The germline V gene encodes CDR1 LNHDA and CDR2 SQIVND (reference sequence). V was shortened by 3 bases and J by 10 bases, with 19 bases between the two germline ends. For the CDR3, the DNA is TGTGCCAGTAGTATTAGTACCGGGTCGGGGATGTCACCCCTCCACTTT. It yields the protein CASSISTGSGMSPLHF.

The chain combines TRBV7-2 with TRBJ1-2; D gene unclear. V dropped 1 base and J dropped 2 bases, with 11 bases sitting between them. Germline V lookup: CDR1 SGHTA, CDR2 FQGNSA. The CDR3 totals 15 residues. Here the CDR3 DNA reads TGTGCCAGCAGCTTAGGAGGAGGCTCCAACTATGGCTACACCTTC. This encodes CASSLGGGSNYGYTF.

This chain uses TRBV24-1 with TRBJ2-3, with 8 bases matching TRBD2. The CDR3 length is 18 residues. With V trimmed by 4 bases and J by 2 bases, 13 bases remained unmatched. Per the germline V gene, CDR1 is KGHDR and CDR2 is SFDVKD. This chain's CDR3 is CATSESYQAGANTDTQYF. The CDR3 DNA reads TGTGCCACCAGTGAGTCGTACCAAGCGGGGGCTAACACAGATACGCAGTATTTT.

The chain is built from TRBV28 and TRBJ2-7; D possibly corresponds to TRBD1 (5 bases). The CDR3 extends over 16 amino acids. V was clipped by 1 base and J by 3 bases, with 16 bases between them. CDR1 is MDHEN and CDR2 is SYDVKM in the germline V gene. CDR3 bases: TGTGCCAGCAGTTTATTTCCGACAGAAAATTTCTACGAGCAGTACTTC. Its translation: CASSLFPTENFYEQYF. The variable domain in full, with the rest retrieved from reference TRBV28 and TRBJ2-7, is DVKVTQSSRYLVKRTGEKVFLECVQDMDHENMFWYRQDPGLGLRLIYFSYDVKMKEKGDIPEGYSVSREKKERFSLILESASTNQTSMYLCASSLFPTENFYEQYFGPGTRLTVT.

This chain connects TRBV7-2 to TRBJ2-7; 8 bases match TRBD2. The germline gives CDR1 SGHTA, CDR2 FQGNSA. This CDR3 is built from 14 residues. The ends lost 1 base at V and 6 bases at J; junction bases unmatched: 5. CDR3 sequence reads: CASSLVGLAGEQYF. CDR3 bases: TGTGCCAGCAGCTTAGTTGGGCTAGCGGGCGAGCAGTACTTC.

V usage is TRBV5-4 and J usage is TRBJ2-3; 10 bases align to TRBD2. Germline V gene sequence: CDR1 SGHNT, CDR2 YYREEE (reference sequence). The CDR3 is 16 amino acids. Losses at the gene ends were 0 bases for V and 1 base for J; bases not matched to a gene: 2. The CDR3 here is CASSLGTSGGTDTQYF. Here the CDR3 DNA reads TGTGCCAGCAGCTTGGGAACTAGCGGGGGCACAGATACGCAGTATTTT. Looking up the rest from reference TRBV5-4 and TRBJ2-3 gives the full variable domain: ETGVTQSPTHLIKTRGQQVTLRCSSQSGHNTVSWYQQALGQGPQFIFQYYREEENGRGNFPPRFSGLQFPNYSSELNVNALELDDSALYLCASSLGTSGGTDTQYFGPGTRLTVL.

V is TRBV19 and J is TRBJ2-4; TRBD1 aligns across 11 bases. CDR3 length: 19 amino acids. The ends lost 5 bases at V and 0 bases at J; junction bases unmatched: 12. CDR1 is LNHDA and CDR2 is SQIVND in the germline V gene (reference sequence). CDR3 sequence: CASSSGQGVLFLAKNIQYF. For the CDR3, the DNA is TGTGCCAGTAGTTCGGGACAGGGGGTCTTGTTTCTAGCCAAAAACATTCAGTACTTC.

The chain recombines TRBV4-3 with TRBJ2-3; a weak D match, TRBD2 (5 bases). CDR1 is LGHNA, CDR2 YSLEER, per germline. V lost 0 bases, J lost 0 bases, and 13 bases lay in between. This CDR3 has 17 amino acids. The DNA for the CDR3 is TGCGCCAGCAGCCAAGACGCGGGCAGAGCTAGCACAGATACGCAGTATTTT. Protein: CASSQDAGRASTDTQYF.

The chain links TRBV28 to TRBJ1-5; possible D gene TRBD1, 6 bases. The CDR3 runs 15 residues. Germline V gene sequence: CDR1 MDHEN, CDR2 SYDVKM. The V end lost 4 bases, the J end lost 2 bases, and 12 bases lay between the germline ends. This CDR3 is CASSSTGLGNQPQHF. As DNA, the CDR3 is TGTGCCAGCAGTTCGACAGGATTGGGCAATCAGCCCCAGCATTTT.

The chain links TRBV30 to TRBJ1-5, with a possible D match to TRBD1 (6 bases). CDR1 and CDR2 from the germline V gene are GTSNPN and SVGIG (reference sequence). V lost 5 bases and J 3 bases, leaving 11 bases between the germline ends. This CDR3 is 13 amino acids long. CDR3: CAWRGATNQPQHF. In nucleotides, the CDR3 is TGTGCCTGGCGGGGGGCGACCAATCAGCCCCAGCATTTT.

The chain is built from TRBV10-3 and TRBJ2-3; D call uncertain. Between the trimmed V and J ends, which lost 7 bases and 4 bases, there was a span of 6 bases. The CDR3 spans 11 residues. Germline CDR1 is ENHRY and CDR2 is SYGVKD. CDR3 in DNA: TGTGCCATCAAGTCGGCAGATACGCAGTATTTT. Translation gives CAIKSADTQYF.

The chain has TRBV10-3 and TRBJ1-5; 7 nucleotides match TRBD1. J was trimmed by 0 bases and V by 6 bases; bases with no gene match: 11. The CDR3 covers 17 residues. Germline V gives CDR1 ENHRY, CDR2 SYGVKD. The CDR3 nucleotides are TGTGCCATCAGCCCCGGGACAGACTATTATAGCAATCAGCCCCAGCATTTT. This translates into CAISPGTDYYSNQPQHF.

In this sample, this clone turned up once. The CDR3 sequence: CASTPTGIGTEAFF. In DNA, the CDR3 is TGTGCCAGCACCCCCACAGGGATTGGCACTGAAGCTTTCTTT. The genes are TRBV28 and TRBJ1-1, with D tentatively TRBD1 (6 bases). V was shortened by 7 bases and J by 4 bases, with 16 bases between the two germline ends. Germline V gives CDR1 MDHEN, CDR2 SYDVKM. The CDR3 length is 14 residues.

V and J are TRBV7-3 and TRBJ1-6; 10 bases are shared with TRBD1. The CDR3 totals 15 residues. Germline V lookup: CDR1 SGHTA, CDR2 FQGTGA. V lost 5 bases and J lost 8; bases outside the gene matches: 6. The CDR3 is CASSPGTGADSPLHF. The DNA for the CDR3 is TGTGCCAGCAGCCCCGGGACAGGGGCAGATTCACCCCTCCACTTT.

This chain uses TRBV29-1 with TRBJ2-6; tentative D call: TRBD2 (6 bases). Germline-derived CDR1 and CDR2 are SQVTM and ANQGSEA. V dropped 7 bases and J dropped 2 bases, with 18 bases sitting between them. This CDR3 comprises 16 residues. DNA for the CDR3: TGCAGCGCCTTTGGAGGGGCCGGGGCTGGGGCCAACGTCCTGACTTTC. Translation: CSAFGGAGAGANVLTF.

V and J are TRBV5-4 and TRBJ1-1; possibly TRBD1 for D (6 bases). CDR1 is SGHNT and CDR2 is YYREEE in the germline V gene (reference sequence). V was trimmed by 0 bases and J by 0 bases, leaving 9 bases between them. The CDR3 is 15 amino acids. CDR3 region: CASSLGTAMNTEAFF. The DNA of the CDR3 is TGTGCCAGCAGCTTGGGGACAGCAATGAACACTGAAGCTTTCTTT.

The V call is TRBV6-2 or TRBV6-3, the J call TRBJ2-1; D is possibly TRBD2 (5 bases). This CDR3 region has 19 residues. V was clipped by 2 bases and J by 0 bases, with 20 bases between them. Germline CDR1 reads MNHEY; CDR2 reads SVGEGT. The CDR3 spells CASSYAGGSLRSSYNEQFF. The CDR3 nucleotides are TGTGCCAGCAGTTACGCGGGCGGGTCCCTCCGAAGCTCCTACAATGAGCAGTTCTTC.

J is TRBJ1-2 and V is TRBV23-1, with TRBD1 matching 8 bases. TRBV23-1 is labeled an ORF, and its function is uncertain. V trimming: 4 bases; J trimming: 6 bases; junction bases outside the gene matches: 4. This CDR3 contains 13 residues. The CDR3 DNA is TGCGCCAGCAGTCCTGGACAGGGCAATGGCTACACCTTC. Its translation is CASSPGQGNGYTF.

The gene calls are TRBV7-2 and TRBJ2-2; 8 nucleotides match TRBD1. The J segment lost 3 bases and the V segment lost 3 bases, leaving 6 bases of the junction unmatched. The germline V gene encodes CDR1 SGHTA and CDR2 FQGNSA. CDR3 size: 16 residues. The DNA for the CDR3 is TGTGCCAGCAGCTTCCAGGGGGCGCAGGACACCGGGGAGCTGTTTTTT. Translation gives CASSFQGAQDTGELFF.

J is TRBJ2-6 and V is TRBV6-5; D perhaps matches TRBD1 (5 bases). CDR3 length equals 15 residues. Germline-derived CDR1 and CDR2 are MNHEY and SVGAGI. V lost 7 bases, J lost 0 bases, and 10 bases lay in between. The chain's CDR3 is CASTSGRSGANVLTF. Written as DNA, the CDR3 is TGTGCCAGCACCTCAGGGCGCTCTGGGGCCAACGTCCTGACTTTC.

The CDR3 DNA sequence: TGTGCCTGGCTATCCACAGGGAACTATGGCTACACCTTC. Translated: CAWLSTGNYGYTF. This chain connects TRBV30 to TRBJ1-2; D possibly corresponds to TRBD1 (6 bases). The CDR3 runs to 13 residues. The ends were cut back, 5 bases at V and 2 bases at J, with 12 bases in the middle. Germline V gene lookup returns CDR1 GTSNPN and CDR2 SVGIG (reference sequence).

The gene calls are TRBV2 and TRBJ2-5; maybe TRBD1 (5 bases). The CDR3 runs to 14 residues. V dropped 6 bases and J dropped 5 bases, with 16 bases sitting between them. CDR1 is SNHLY, CDR2 FYNNEI, per germline. This CDR3 is CASSKGRKGETQYF. DNA of the CDR3: TGTGCCAGCAGCAAGGGGCGGAAGGGGGAGACCCAGTACTTC. Based on the CDR3 plus reference TRBV2 and TRBJ2-5, the full variable domain is EPEVTQTPSHQVTQMGQEVILRCVPISNHLYFYWYRQILGQKVEFLVSFYNNEISEKSEIFDDQFSVERPDGSNFTLKIRSTKLEDSAMYFCASSKGRKGETQYFGPGTRLLVL.

This chain joins TRBV6-2 or TRBV6-3 and TRBJ2-1; 9 bases are shared with TRBD1. The V gene's germline CDR1 is MNHEY and CDR2 SVGEGT. The CDR3 length is 12 residues. The V gene end was trimmed by 5 bases and the J gene end by 8 bases; junction bases not matched to a gene: 1. CDR3: CASSGQGHEQFF. CDR3 nucleotides: TGTGCCAGCAGTGGACAGGGGCATGAGCAGTTCTTC.

The V and J genes are TRBV7-9 and TRBJ1-1, with TRBD1 matching over 11 bases. The junction had 7 bases not matched to a gene; V was cut back by 7 bases and J by 0 bases. CDR1 and CDR2 from the germline V gene are SEHNR and FQNEAQ (reference sequence). This CDR3 contains 16 residues. CDR3 coding DNA: TGTGCCAGCACTGCCTGGACAGGGGGCTTGAACACTGAAGCTTTCTTT. It translates to CASTAWTGGLNTEAFF.

This sequence joins TRBV11-2 and TRBJ2-2; TRBD1 might be the D (5 bases). Germline V CDR1 and CDR2: SGHAT, FQNNGV. The CDR3 is made up of 15 amino acids. Trimming took 6 bases from V and 4 from J, leaving 15 bases between them. The CDR3 sequence is CASSLHPQGTGELFF. CDR3 coding DNA: TGTGCCAGCAGTTTACACCCTCAGGGCACCGGGGAGCTGTTTTTT.

The CDR3 DNA reads as TGTGCCAGCAGCTTAGATCGCAGCGGGGGGGCCATCGATGAGCAGTTCTTC. Protein product: CASSLDRSGGAIDEQFF. The chain carries TRBV11-2 and TRBJ2-1; 10 nucleotides line up with TRBD2. Germline V lookup: CDR1 SGHAT, CDR2 FQNNGV. This CDR3 comprises 17 residues. With V trimmed by 0 bases and J by 8 bases, 10 bases remained unmatched.